The entry below gives a single T cell receptor (beta chain) sequence along with its context. These data are taken from a study of identical twins. TCRdb independently ran MiXCR on the 5' RACE reads; one entry per CDR3 protein. The table records about 570,000 distinct CDR3 sequences, approximately 10% of them present only once. V dropped 0 bases and J dropped 6 bases, with 20 bases sitting between them. Germline V gives CDR1 LGHNA, CDR2 YSLEER. CDR3 length: 18 amino acids. This sample was also put to use in a study of yellow fever vaccine responses in identical twins.

The sample comprised PBMCs. This clonotype was obtained from a woman aged 18-35 years in good health. This chain uses TRBV4-3 with TRBJ2-2; D not certain. CDR3 sequence reads: CASSQDWSPESGPGELFF. CDR3 sequence (DNA): TGCGCCAGCAGCCAAGACTGGTCCCCAGAGTCTGGACCCGGGGAGCTGTTTTTT.